This is a list of T cell receptor beta chains from one sample in a study of T cell responses to AZD1222 COVID-19 vaccine. This table comes from immunoSEQ multiplex PCR, and its TCRdb copy is limited to in-frame clones, with some not included. The table has 150,000 to 200,000 clones, roughly 92% seen once. Specimen: peripheral blood, collected 28 days after the second AZD1222 dose. The source is an adult who received the AZD1222 COVID-19 vaccine. The CDR3 runs from the conserved cysteine through the conserved F or W. The D gene is left open where the match is weak.

j_call v_call d_call cdr3_aa
TRBJ2-2 TRBV12-1 - CASSPACCLGSTGELFF
TRBJ2-5 TRBV9 - CASSVPAEQETQYF
TRBJ1-2 TRBV4-2 TRBD1 CASSQVGLQGAGGYTF
TRBJ2-2 TRBV5-1 TRBD2 CASSLGGGNTGELFF
TRBJ1-5 TRBV21-1 - CASPHYSNQPQHF
TRBJ1-5 TRBV19 - CASSGTGDQPQHF
TRBJ1-1 TRBV18 TRBD1 CASSDGQGEAFF
TRBJ1-4 TRBV27 - CASNHRAGPNEKLFF
TRBJ1-3 TRBV15 - CATSSIGNTIYF
TRBJ1-1 TRBV29-1 - CSVGQRNTEAFF
TRBJ2-3 TRBV20-1 TRBD2 CSASFDGGIIRDTQYF
TRBJ1-6 TRBV6-5 - CASSLERRTDSPLHF
TRBJ2-3 TRBV5-1 - CASSLGNGGSVYPDTQYF
TRBJ2-1 TRBV6-6 - CASSYLGNEQFF
TRBJ2-1 TRBV7-3 - CASSSLRGEQFF
TRBJ2-7 TRBV5-4 TRBD2 CASSLELAGVEQYF
TRBJ2-2 TRBV19 TRBD1 CASSIRQGADTGELFF
TRBJ2-7 TRBV2 TRBD2 CASSPSGPSYEQYF
TRBJ1-3 TRBV7-2 TRBD1 CASSLGTGTNTIYF
TRBJ1-6 TRBV10-3 - CAIKTEVSPLHF
TRBJ1-4 TRBV19 - CASSIAGTTNEKLFF
TRBJ2-3 TRBV19 - CASTLGSSTDTQYF
TRBJ1-5 TRBV6-2/TRBV6-3 - CASSSWQGGQPQHF
TRBJ1-2 TRBV29-1 - CSVKVGTHYGYTF
TRBJ1-2 TRBV6-5 - CASSQDPNYGYTF
TRBJ1-6 TRBV5-1 - CASSPGGSYNSPLHF
TRBJ1-3 TRBV5-6 TRBD1 CASSLAGTGGGNTIYF
TRBJ2-7 TRBV29-1 TRBD2 CSVEGLAGGLEQYF